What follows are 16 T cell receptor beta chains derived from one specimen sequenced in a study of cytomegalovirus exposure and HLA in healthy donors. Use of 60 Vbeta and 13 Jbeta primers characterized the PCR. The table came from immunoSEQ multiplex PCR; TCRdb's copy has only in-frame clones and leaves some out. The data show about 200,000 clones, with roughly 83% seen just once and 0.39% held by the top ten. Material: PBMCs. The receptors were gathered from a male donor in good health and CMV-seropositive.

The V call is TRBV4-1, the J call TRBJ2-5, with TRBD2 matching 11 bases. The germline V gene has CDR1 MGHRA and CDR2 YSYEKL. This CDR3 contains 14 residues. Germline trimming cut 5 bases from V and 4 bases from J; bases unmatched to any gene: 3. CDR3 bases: TGCGCCAGCAGCTTAGCGGGGGGGTTAGAGACCCAGTACTTC. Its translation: CASSLAGGLETQYF.

The CDR3 DNA is TGTGCCAGCAGCTTAGCGGGAGCGGGCGAGCAGTACTTC. It is translated as CASSLAGAGEQYF. This rearrangement joins TRBV11-2 to TRBJ2-7; D may be TRBD2 (6 bases). The CDR3 covers 13 residues. Trimming removed 1 base at V and 6 bases at J, with 10 bases between. The germline CDR1 and CDR2 sequences are SGHAT and FQNNGV.

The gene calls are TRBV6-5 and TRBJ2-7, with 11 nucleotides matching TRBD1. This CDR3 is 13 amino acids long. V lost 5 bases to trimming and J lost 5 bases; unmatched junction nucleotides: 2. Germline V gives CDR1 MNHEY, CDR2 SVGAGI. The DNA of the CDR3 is TGTGCCAGCAGTCGGACAGGGGGCAACGAGCAGTACTTC. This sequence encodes CASSRTGGNEQYF.

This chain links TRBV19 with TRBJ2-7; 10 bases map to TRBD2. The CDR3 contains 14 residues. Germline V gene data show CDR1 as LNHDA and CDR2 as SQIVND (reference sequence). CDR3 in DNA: TGTGCGAAAAACCCCATAGCGGGAGGCTACGAGCAGTACTTC. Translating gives CAKNPIAGGYEQYF.

The CDR3: CASRLSGAGAPYEQYF. CDR3 nucleotide sequence: TGTGCCAGCAGGTTGAGCGGGGCGGGAGCGCCCTACGAGCAGTACTTC. The rearrangement joins TRBV27 to TRBJ2-7; 7 nucleotides align to TRBD2. The CDR3 is 16 amino acids. With V trimmed by 6 bases and J by 2 bases, 13 bases remained unmatched. The germline V gene encodes CDR1 MNHEY and CDR2 SMNVEV (reference sequence).

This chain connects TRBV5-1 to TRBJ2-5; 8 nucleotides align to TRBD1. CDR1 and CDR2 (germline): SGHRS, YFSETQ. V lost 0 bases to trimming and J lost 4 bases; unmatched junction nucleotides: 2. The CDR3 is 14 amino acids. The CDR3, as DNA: TGCGCCAGCAGCTTGGGTGGACAGGGAGAGACCCAGTACTTC. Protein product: CASSLGGQGETQYF. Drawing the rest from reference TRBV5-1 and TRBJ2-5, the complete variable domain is KAGVTQTPRYLIKTRGQQVTLSCSPISGHRSVSWYQQTPGQGLQFLFEYFSETQRNKGNFPGRFSGRQFSNSRSEMNVSTLELGDSALYLCASSLGGQGETQYFGPGTRLLVL.

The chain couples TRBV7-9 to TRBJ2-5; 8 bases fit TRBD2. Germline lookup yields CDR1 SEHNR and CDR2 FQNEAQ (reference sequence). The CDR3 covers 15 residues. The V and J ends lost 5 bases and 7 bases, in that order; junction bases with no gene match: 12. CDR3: CASSLRGGEEVTQYF. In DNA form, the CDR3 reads TGTGCCAGCAGCCTCCGGGGGGGGGAGGAAGTGACCCAGTACTTC.

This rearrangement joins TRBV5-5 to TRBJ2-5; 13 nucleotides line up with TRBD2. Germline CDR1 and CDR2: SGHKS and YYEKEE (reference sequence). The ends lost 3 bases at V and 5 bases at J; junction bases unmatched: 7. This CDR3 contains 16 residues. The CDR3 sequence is CASSSPGTSGVETQYF. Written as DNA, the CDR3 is TGTGCCAGCAGCTCACCCGGGACTAGCGGGGTGGAGACCCAGTACTTC.

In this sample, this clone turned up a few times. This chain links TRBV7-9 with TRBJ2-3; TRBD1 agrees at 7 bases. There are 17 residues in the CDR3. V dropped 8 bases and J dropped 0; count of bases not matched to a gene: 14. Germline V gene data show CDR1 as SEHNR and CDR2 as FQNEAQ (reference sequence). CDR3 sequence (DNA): TGTGCCAGCGCCCCATCAGACAGGGCCTCTAGCACAGATACGCAGTATTTT. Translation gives CASAPSDRASSTDTQYF.

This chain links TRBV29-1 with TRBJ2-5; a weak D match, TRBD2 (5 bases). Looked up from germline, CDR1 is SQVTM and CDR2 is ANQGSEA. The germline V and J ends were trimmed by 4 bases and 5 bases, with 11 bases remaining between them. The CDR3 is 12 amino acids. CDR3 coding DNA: TGCAGCGTTGGGACTGGCTCGGAGACCCAGTACTTC. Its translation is CSVGTGSETQYF.

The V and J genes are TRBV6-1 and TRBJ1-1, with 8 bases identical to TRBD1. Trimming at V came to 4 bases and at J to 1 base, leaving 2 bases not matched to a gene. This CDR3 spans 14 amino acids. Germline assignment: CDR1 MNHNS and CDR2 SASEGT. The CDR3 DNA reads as TGTGCCAGCAGTGTAACAGGGGGGAACACTGAAGCTTTCTTT. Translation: CASSVTGGNTEAFF.

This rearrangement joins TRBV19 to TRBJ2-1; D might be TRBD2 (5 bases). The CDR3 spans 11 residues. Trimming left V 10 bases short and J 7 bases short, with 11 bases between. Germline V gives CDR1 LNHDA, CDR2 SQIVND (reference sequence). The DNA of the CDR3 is TGTGCCACCGCACTAGTAAATGAGCAGTTCTTC. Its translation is CATALVNEQFF.

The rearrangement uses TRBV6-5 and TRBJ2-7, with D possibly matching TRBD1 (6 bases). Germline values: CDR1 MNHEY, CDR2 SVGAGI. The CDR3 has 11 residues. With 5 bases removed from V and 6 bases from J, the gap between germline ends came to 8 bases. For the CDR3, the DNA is TGTGCCAGCAGTATCAGGGGCGAGCAGTACTTC. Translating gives CASSIRGEQYF.

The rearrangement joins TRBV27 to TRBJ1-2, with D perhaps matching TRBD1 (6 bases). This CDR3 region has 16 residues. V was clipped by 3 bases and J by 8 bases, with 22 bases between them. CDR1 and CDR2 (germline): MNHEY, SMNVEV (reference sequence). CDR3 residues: CASSFNFHPGQVGYTF. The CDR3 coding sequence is TGTGCCAGCAGTTTCAATTTTCATCCGGGACAAGTGGGCTACACCTTC.

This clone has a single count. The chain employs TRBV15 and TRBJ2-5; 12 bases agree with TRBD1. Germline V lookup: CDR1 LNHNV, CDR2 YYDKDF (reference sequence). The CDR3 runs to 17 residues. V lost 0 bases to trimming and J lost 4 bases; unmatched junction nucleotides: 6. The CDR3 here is CATSRDWGQGARETQYF. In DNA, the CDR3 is TGTGCCACCAGCAGAGATTGGGGACAGGGGGCTCGAGAGACCCAGTACTTC.

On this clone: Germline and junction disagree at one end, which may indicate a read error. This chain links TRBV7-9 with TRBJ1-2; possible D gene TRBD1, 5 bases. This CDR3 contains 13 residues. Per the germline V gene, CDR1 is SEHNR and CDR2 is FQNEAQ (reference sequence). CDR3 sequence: CSSSFQGTGGYTF. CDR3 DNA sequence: TGTTCCAGCAGCTTCCAGGGTACGGGTGGCTACACCTTC.